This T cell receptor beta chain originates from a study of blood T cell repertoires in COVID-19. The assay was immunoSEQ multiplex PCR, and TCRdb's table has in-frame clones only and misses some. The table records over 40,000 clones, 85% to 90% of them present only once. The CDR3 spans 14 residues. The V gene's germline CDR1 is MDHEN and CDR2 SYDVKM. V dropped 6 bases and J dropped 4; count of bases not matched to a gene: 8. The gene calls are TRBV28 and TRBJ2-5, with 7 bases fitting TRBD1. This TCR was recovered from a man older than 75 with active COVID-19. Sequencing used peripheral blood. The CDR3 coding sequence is TGTGCCAGCAGCTCTACAGGGGAAGGAGAGACCCAGTACTTC. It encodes CASSSTGEGETQYF.